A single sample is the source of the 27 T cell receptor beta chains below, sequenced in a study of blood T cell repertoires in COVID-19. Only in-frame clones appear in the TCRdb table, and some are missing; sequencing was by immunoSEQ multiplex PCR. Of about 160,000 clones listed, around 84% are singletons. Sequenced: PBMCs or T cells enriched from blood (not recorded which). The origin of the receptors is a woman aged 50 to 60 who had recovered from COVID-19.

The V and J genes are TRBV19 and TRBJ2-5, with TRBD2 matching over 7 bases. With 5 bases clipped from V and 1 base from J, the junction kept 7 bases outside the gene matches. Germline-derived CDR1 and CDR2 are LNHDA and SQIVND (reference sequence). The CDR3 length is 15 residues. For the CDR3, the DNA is TGTGCCAGTAGTCCCCGGGTAGCGGGCCAAGAGACCCAGTACTTC. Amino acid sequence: CASSPRVAGQETQYF.

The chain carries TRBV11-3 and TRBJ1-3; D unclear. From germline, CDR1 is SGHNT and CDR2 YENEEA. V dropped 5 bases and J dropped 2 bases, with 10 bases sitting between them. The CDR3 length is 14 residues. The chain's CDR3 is CASSPDLAGNTIYF. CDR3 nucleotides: TGTGCCAGCAGCCCCGACTTGGCTGGAAACACCATATATTTT.

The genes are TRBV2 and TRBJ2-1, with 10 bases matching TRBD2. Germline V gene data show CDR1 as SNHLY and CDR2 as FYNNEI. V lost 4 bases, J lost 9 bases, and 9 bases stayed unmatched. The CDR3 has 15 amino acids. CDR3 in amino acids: CASSGSSGRATEQFF. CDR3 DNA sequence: TGTGCCAGCAGTGGTAGCAGCGGGAGGGCTACTGAGCAGTTCTTC.

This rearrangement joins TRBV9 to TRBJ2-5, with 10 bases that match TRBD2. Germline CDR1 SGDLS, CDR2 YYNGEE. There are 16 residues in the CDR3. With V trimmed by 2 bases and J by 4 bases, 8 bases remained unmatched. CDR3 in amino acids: CASSVGAGGPIETQYF. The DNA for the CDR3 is TGTGCCAGCAGCGTTGGAGCGGGAGGGCCCATAGAGACCCAGTACTTC.

This chain's CDR3 is CATSDPPRGSHEQYF. For the CDR3, the DNA is TGTGCCACCAGTGATCCCCCCAGGGGGTCCCACGAGCAGTACTTC. This chain connects TRBV24-1 to TRBJ2-7; 7 bases agree with TRBD1. The CDR3 has 15 residues. In germline, CDR1 is KGHDR, CDR2 SFDVKD. The V gene end was trimmed by 3 bases and the J gene end by 5 bases; junction bases not matched to a gene: 9.

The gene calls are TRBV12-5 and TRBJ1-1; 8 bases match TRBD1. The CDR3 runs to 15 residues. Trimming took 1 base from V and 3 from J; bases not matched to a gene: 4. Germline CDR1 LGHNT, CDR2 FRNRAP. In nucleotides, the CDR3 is TGTGCTAGTGGTTTGGCCGGGACAGGTCACACTGAAGCTTTCTTT. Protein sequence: CASGLAGTGHTEAFF.

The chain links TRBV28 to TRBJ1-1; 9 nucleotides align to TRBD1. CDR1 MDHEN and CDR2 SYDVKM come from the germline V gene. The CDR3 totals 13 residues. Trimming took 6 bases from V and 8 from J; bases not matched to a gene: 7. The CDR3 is CASRRTGTGEAFF. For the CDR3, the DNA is TGTGCCAGCAGGAGAACCGGGACAGGGGAAGCTTTCTTT. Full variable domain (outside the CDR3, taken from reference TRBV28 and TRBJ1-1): DVKVTQSSRYLVKRTGEKVFLECVQDMDHENMFWYRQDPGLGLRLIYFSYDVKMKEKGDIPEGYSVSREKKERFSLILESASTNQTSMYLCASRRTGTGEAFFGQGTRLTVV.

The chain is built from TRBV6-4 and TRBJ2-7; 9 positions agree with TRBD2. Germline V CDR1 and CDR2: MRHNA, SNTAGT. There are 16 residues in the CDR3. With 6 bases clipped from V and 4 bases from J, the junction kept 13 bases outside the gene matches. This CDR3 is CASSETNSGRRYEQYF. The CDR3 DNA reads TGTGCCAGCAGCGAAACGAATAGCGGGAGAAGGTACGAGCAGTACTTC.

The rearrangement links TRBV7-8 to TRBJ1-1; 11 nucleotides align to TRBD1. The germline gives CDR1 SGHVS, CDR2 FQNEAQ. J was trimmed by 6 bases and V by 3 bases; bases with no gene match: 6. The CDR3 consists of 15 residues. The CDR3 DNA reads TGTGCCAGCAGCTTGATGGGACAGGGGGGTGCTGAAGCTTTCTTT. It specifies CASSLMGQGGAEAFF.

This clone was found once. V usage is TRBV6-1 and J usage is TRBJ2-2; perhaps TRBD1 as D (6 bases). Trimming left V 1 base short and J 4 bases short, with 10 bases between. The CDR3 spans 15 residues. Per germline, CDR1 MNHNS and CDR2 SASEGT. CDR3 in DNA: TGTGCCAGCAGTGAAGGCAGGGGCCTCACCGGGGAGCTGTTTTTT. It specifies CASSEGRGLTGELFF.

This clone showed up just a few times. The DNA of the CDR3 is TGCGCCAGCTCCCCTACAGGGAGCTCCTATAATTCACCCCTCCACTTT. Translated, it gives CASSPTGSSYNSPLHF. The chain has TRBV5-1 and TRBJ1-6; D is perhaps TRBD1 (6 bases). The CDR3 is made up of 16 amino acids. Germline V gives CDR1 SGHRS, CDR2 YFSETQ. The ends were cut back, 7 bases at V and 0 bases at J, with 14 bases in the middle.

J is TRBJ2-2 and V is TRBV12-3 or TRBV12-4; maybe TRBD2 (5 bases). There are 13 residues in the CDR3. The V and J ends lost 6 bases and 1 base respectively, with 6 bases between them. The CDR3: CASSRGNTGELFF. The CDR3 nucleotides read TGTGCCAGCAGCCGGGGGAACACCGGGGAGCTGTTTTTT.

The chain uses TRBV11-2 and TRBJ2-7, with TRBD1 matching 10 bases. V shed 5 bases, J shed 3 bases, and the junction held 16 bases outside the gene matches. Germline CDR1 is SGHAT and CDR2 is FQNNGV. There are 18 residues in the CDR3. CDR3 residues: CASSLYSGQGVSHYEQYF. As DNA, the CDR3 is TGTGCCAGCAGCCTCTATTCCGGACAGGGGGTTTCTCACTACGAGCAGTACTTC. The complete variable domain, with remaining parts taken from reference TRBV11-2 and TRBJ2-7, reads EAGVAQSPRYKIIEKRQSVAFWCNPISGHATLYWYQQILGQGPKLLIQFQNNGVVDDSQLPKDRFSAERLKGVDSTLKIQPAKLEDSAVYLCASSLYSGQGVSHYEQYFGPGTRLTVT.

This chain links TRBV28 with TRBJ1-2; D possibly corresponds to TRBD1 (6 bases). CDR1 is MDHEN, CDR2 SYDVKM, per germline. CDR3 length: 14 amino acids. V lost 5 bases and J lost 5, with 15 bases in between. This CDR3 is CASSPSGDFYGYTF. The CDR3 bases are TGTGCCAGCAGTCCGTCAGGGGATTTTTATGGCTACACCTTC.

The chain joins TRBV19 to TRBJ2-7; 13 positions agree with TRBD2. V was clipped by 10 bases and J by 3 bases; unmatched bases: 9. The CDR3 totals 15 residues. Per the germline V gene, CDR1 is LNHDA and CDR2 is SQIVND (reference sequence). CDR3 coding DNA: TGTGCCACCTCCGGGACTAGCGGGGTTTTCTACGAGCAGTACTTC. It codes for CATSGTSGVFYEQYF.

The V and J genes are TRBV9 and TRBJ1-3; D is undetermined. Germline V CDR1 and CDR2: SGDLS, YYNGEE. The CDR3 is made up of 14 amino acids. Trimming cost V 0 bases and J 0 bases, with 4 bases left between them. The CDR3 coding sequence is TGTGCCAGCAGCGTAGTAGCCTCTGGAAACACCATATATTTT. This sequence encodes CASSVVASGNTIYF.

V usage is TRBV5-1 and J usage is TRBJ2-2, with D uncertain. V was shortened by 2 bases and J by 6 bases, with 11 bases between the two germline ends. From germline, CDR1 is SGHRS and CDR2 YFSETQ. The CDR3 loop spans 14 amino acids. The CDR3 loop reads CASSFQADAGELFF. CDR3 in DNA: TGCGCCAGCAGCTTCCAGGCTGACGCCGGGGAGCTGTTTTTT.

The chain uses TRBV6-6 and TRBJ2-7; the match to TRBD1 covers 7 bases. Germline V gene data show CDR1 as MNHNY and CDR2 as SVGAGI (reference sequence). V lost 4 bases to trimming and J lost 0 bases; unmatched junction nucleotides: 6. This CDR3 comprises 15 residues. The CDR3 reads CASSSRQGLSYEQYF. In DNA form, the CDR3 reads TGTGCCAGCAGTTCCCGACAGGGTCTCTCCTACGAGCAGTACTTC.

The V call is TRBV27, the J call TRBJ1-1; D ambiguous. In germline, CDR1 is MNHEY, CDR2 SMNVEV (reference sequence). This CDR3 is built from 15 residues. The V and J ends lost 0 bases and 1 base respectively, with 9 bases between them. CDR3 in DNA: TGTGCCAGCAGTTTATCGAGGAGGGAGAACACTGAAGCTTTCTTT. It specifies CASSLSRRENTEAFF.

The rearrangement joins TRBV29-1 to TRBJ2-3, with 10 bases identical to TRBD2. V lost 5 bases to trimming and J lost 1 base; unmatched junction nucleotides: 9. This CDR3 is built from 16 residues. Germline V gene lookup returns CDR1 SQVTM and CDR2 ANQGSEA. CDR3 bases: TGCAGCGTTTCCCCATTTCTAGCGGGGGGCACAGATACGCAGTATTTT. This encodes CSVSPFLAGGTDTQYF.

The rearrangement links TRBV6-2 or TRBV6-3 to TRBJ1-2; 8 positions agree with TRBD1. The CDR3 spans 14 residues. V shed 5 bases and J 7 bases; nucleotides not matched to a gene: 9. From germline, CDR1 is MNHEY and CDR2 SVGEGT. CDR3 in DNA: TGTGCCAGCAGTGACCGACAGGGGCCAATTGGCTACACCTTC. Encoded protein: CASSDRQGPIGYTF.

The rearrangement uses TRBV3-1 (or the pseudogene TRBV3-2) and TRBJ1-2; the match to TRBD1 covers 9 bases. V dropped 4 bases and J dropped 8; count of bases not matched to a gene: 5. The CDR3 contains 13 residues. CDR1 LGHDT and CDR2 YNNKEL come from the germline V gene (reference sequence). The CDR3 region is CASSPGQGLGYTF. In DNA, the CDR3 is TGTGCCAGCAGCCCGGGACAGGGTTTAGGCTACACCTTC.

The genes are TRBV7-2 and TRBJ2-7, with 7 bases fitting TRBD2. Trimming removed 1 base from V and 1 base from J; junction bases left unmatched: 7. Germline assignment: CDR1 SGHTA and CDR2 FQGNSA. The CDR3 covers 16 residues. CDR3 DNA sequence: TGTGCCAGCAGCTTAGTAGCGGGTGGGAGATCCTACGAGCAGTACTTC. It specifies CASSLVAGGRSYEQYF.

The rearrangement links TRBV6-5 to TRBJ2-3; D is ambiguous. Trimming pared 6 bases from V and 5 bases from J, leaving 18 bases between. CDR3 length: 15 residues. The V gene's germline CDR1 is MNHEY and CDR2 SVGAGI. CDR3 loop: CASRREARGGDTQYF. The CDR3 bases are TGTGCCAGCAGAAGAGAAGCACGAGGCGGAGATACGCAGTATTTT.

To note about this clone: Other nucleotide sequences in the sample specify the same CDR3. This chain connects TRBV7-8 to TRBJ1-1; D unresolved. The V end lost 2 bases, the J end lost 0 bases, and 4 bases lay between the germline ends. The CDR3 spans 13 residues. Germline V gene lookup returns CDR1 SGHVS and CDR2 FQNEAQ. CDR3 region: CASSLSLNTEAFF. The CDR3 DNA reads TGTGCCAGCAGCTTAAGCCTGAACACTGAAGCTTTCTTT.

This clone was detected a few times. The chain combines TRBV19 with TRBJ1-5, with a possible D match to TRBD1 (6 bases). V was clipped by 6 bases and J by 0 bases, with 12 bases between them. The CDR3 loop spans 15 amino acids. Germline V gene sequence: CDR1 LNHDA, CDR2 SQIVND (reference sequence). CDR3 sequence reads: CASRETGYSNQPQHF. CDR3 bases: TGTGCCAGTAGGGAAACAGGGTATAGCAATCAGCCCCAGCATTTT. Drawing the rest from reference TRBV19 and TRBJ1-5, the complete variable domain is DGGITQSPKYLFRKEGQNVTLSCEQNLNHDAMYWYRQDPGQGLRLIYYSQIVNDFQKGDIAEGYSVSREKKESFPLTVTSAQKNPTAFYLCASRETGYSNQPQHFGDGTRLSIL.

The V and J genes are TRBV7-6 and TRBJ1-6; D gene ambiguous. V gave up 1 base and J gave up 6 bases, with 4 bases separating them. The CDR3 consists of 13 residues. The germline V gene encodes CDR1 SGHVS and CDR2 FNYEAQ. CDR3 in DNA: TGTGCCAGCAGCTTAGATCGTAATTCACCCCTCCACTTT. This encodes CASSLDRNSPLHF.